The clone carrying this T cell receptor beta chain has ten or more counts. Its antigen is as yet unknown. The data are from a study of CD8 T cells in ankylosing spondylitis. The CDR3 totals 14 residues. With 5 bases removed from V and 3 bases from J, the gap between germline ends came to 14 bases. Study-level points and caveats: For ankylosing spondylitis blood, a TCR beta motif of under ten highly homologous variants appeared characteristic.

Via MiXCR, TCRdb re-called the 5' RACE reads, giving one row per CDR3 protein. The table has about 220,000 distinct CDR3 sequences, about 7.3% seen once; the top ten hold approximately 15%. Material for sequencing was blood, either unsorted or a sorted T cell fraction (not recorded which). This sequence originates from a male donor with ankylosing spondylitis. V is TRBV12-3 or TRBV12-4 and J is TRBJ2-7; D may match TRBD1 or TRBD2 (6 bases each). The CDR3 protein is CASSPRGLHYEQYF. As DNA, the CDR3 is TGTGCCAGCAGTCCCCGGGGGCTTCACTACGAGCAGTACTTC.